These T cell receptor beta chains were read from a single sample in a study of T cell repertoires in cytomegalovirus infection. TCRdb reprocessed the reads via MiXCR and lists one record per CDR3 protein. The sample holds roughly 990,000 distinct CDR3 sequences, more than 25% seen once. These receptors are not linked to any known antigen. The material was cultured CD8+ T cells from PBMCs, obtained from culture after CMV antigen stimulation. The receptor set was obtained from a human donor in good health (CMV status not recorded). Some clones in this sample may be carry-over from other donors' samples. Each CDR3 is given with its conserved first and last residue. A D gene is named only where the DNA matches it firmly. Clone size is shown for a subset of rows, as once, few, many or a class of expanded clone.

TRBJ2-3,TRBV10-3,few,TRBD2,CAITPYAGGPTDTQYF,TGTGCCATCACCCCTTATGCGGGGGGGCCGACAGATACGCAGTATTTT
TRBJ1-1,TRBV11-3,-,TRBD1,CASSLGRQGQTEAFF,TGTGCCAGCAGCTTAGGCCGACAGGGGCAGACTGAAGCTTTCTTT
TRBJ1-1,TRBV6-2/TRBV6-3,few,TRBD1,CASSYFGTRQGMTEAFF,TGTGCCAGCAGTTACTTTGGCACCCGACAGGGGATGACTGAAGCTTTCTTT
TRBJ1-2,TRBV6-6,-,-,CAAEQDDYGYTF,TGTGCCGCGGAACAGGACGACTATGGCTACACCTTC
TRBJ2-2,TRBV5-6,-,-,CASSRQDPNTGELFF,TGTGCCAGCAGCAGACAGGATCCGAACACCGGGGAGCTGTTTTTT
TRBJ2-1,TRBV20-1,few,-,CSARDRLRTNDEQFF,TGCAGTGCTAGAGATCGGCTGAGAACGAACGATGAGCAGTTCTTC
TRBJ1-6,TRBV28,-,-,CASRTQGLGTYNSPLHF,TGTGCCAGCAGAACACAGGGTTTAGGCACCTATAATTCACCCCTCCACTTT
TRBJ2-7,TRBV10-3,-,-,CAIKTVAHEQYF,TGTGCCATCAAGACAGTTGCCCACGAGCAGTACTTC
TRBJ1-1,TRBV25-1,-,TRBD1,CASSEYGDRGSLMNTEAFF,TGTGCCAGCAGTGAATATGGGGACAGAGGGTCCCTGATGAACACTGAAGCTTTCTTT
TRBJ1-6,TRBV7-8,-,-,CASSLKLGEYSPLHF,TGTGCCAGCAGCTTAAAATTAGGGGAATACTCACCCCTCCACTTT
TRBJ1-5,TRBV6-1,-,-,CASSELPRRSTNQPQHF,TGTGCCAGCAGTGAACTCCCCAGGAGGTCGACAAATCAGCCCCAGCATTTT
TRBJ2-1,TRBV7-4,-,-,CASSFRGTYNEQFF,TGTGCCAGCAGCTTTAGGGGGACTTACAATGAGCAGTTCTTC
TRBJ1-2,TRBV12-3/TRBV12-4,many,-,CASSLGRGAGGYTF,TGTGCCAGCAGTTTAGGGAGGGGCGCAGGTGGCTACACCTTC
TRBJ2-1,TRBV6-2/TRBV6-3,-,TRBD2,CASSRWTSGDNNEQFF,TGTGCCAGCAGCCGCTGGACTAGCGGGGACAACAATGAGCAGTTCTTC
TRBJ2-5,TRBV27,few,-,CASSLGRAPETQYF,TGTGCCAGCAGTTTGGGCAGGGCCCCAGAGACCCAGTACTTC
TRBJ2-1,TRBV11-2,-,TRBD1,CASSSEGQDVYNEQFF,TGTGCCAGCAGCTCCGAGGGACAGGACGTCTACAATGAGCAGTTCTTC
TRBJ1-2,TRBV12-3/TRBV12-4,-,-,CASSFGQFDNYGYTF,TGTGCCAGCAGTTTTGGGCAGTTCGATAACTATGGCTACACCTTC
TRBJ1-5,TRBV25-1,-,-,CASSAGHSQPQHF,TGTGCCAGCAGTGCGGGACACAGTCAGCCCCAGCATTTT
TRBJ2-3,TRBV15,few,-,CATSRAGLISGTSTDTQYF,TGTGCCACCAGCAGAGCAGGTCTGATATCGGGTACTAGCACAGATACGCAGTATTTT
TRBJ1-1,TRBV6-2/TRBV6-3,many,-,CASSYVENTEAFF,TGTGCCAGCAGTTACGTAGAGAACACTGAAGCTTTCTTT
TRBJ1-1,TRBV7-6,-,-,CASSSAYAGTEAFF,TGTGCCAGCAGCTCGGCGTACGCGGGCACTGAAGCTTTCTTT
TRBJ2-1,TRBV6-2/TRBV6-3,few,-,CASSKYLVEGGGVWSYNEQFF,TGTGCCAGCAGTAAATATCTCGTGGAGGGGGGAGGGGTGTGGTCCTACAATGAGCAGTTCTTC
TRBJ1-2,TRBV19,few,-,CASSIGRGKANYGYTF,TGTGCCAGTAGTATAGGCAGGGGTAAAGCTAACTATGGCTACACCTTC
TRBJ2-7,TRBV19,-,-,CASSSSVLPSYEQYF,TGTGCCAGTAGTTCTTCCGTTTTACCCTCCTACGAGCAGTACTTC
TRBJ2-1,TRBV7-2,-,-,CASSLLREQFF,TGTGCCAGCAGCTTACTACGGGAGCAGTTCTTC
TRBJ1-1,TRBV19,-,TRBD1,CASSPGTGKAFF,TGTGCCAGTAGTCCGGGGACAGGGAAAGCTTTCTTT
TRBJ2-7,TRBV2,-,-,CASSVGPLSSYEQYF,TGTGCCAGCAGTGTCGGCCCTTTGAGCTCCTACGAGCAGTACTTC